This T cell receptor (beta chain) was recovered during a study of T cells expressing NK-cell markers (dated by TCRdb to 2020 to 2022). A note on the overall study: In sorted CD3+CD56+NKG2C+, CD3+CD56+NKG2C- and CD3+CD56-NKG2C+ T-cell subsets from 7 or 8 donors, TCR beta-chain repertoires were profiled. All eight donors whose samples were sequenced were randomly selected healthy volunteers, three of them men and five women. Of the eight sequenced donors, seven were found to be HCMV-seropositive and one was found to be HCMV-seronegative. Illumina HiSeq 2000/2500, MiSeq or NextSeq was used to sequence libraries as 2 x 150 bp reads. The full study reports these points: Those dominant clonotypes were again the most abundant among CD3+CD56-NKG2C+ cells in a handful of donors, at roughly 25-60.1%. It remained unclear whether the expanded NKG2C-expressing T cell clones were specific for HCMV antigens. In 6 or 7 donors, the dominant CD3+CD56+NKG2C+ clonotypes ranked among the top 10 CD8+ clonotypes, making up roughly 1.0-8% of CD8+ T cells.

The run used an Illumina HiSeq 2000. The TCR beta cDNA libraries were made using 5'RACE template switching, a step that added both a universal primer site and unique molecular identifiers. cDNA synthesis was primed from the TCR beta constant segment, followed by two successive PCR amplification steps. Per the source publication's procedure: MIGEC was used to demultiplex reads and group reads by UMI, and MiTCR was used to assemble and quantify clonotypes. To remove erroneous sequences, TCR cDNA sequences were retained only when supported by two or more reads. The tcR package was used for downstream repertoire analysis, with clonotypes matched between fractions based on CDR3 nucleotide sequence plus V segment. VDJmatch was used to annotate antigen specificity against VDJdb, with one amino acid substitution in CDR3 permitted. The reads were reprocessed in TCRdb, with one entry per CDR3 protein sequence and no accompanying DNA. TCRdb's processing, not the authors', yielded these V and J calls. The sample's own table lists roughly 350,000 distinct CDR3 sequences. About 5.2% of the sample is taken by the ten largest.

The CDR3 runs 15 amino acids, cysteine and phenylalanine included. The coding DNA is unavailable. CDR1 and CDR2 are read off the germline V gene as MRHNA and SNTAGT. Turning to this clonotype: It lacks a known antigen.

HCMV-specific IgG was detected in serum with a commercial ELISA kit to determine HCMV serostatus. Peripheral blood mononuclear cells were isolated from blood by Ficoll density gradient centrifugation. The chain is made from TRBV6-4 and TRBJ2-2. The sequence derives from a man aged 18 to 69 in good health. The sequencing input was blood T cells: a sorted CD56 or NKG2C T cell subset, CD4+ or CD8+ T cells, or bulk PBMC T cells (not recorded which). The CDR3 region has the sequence CASSIGDLFTGELFF.